This note documents a single TCR beta chain sequence. Antigen unknown. This sample is drawn from a study of T cell responses to AZD1222 COVID-19 vaccine. The study, taken as a whole, reports: Per reports, nearly half of all spike-specific TCRs target regions that are unmutated in variants. The repertoires were collected only after the peak T cell response.

The CDR3 totals 12 residues. V was cut by 6 bases and J by 4 bases, with 7 bases left in between. Germline assignment: CDR1 MNHNY and CDR2 SVGAGI (reference sequence). The protocol was immunoSEQ multiplex PCR, while the TCRdb copy is restricted to in-frame clones and leaves out a portion. The table includes over 85,000 clones, roughly 92% detected once. This sample comprised peripheral blood, obtained on day 0 of AZD1222 vaccination. The sequence derives from an adult in good health. The V gene is TRBV6-6, the J gene TRBJ1-3; D gene uncertain. The CDR3 loop reads CASSRDGNTIYF. The CDR3 nucleotides are TGTGCCAGCAGCCGAGACGGAAACACCATATATTTT.